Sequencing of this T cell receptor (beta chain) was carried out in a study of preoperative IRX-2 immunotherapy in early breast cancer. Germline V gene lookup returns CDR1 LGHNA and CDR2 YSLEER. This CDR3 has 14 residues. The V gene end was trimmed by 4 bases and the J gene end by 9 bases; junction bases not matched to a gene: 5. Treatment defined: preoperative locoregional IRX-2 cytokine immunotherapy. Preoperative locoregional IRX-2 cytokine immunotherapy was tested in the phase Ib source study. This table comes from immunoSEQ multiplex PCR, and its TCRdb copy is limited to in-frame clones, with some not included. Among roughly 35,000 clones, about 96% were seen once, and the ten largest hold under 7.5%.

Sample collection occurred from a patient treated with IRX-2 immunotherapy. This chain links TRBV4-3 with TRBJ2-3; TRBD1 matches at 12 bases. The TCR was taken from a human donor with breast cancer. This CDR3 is CASSPGTGGWTQYF. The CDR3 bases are TGCGCCAGCAGCCCCGGGACAGGGGGCTGGACGCAGTATTTT.